The 8 T cell receptor beta chains in this list originate from one sample, sequenced in a study of cytomegalovirus exposure and HLA in healthy donors. The PCR used 60 Vbeta and 13 Jbeta primers. Sequencing was performed with immunoSEQ multiplex PCR; in TCRdb, only in-frame clones are kept and a portion is missing. This table holds a few hundred thousand clones, 80% found once. Sequenced sample: PBMCs. The receptor set was obtained from a girl aged 2 to 10 in good health and CMV-seronegative.

This clone was recorded only once. The rearrangement uses TRBV6-5 and TRBJ2-7; 8 bases are a match to TRBD1. The CDR3 loop spans 13 amino acids. After removal of 6 bases from V and 3 bases from J, the junction contained 4 bases not matched to a gene. The germline V gene encodes CDR1 MNHEY and CDR2 SVGAGI. The CDR3 coding sequence is TGTGCCAGCAGAGGCGGACAGGGCTACGAGCAGTACTTC. It yields the protein CASRGGQGYEQYF.

The V call is TRBV7-6, the J call TRBJ1-5; D is unclear. Per the germline V gene, CDR1 is SGHVS and CDR2 is FNYEAQ. The V and J ends lost 1 base and 0 bases respectively, with 10 bases between them. CDR3 size: 16 residues. The CDR3 spells CASSLGGWASNQPQHF. The CDR3 DNA is TGTGCCAGCAGCTTAGGAGGGTGGGCTAGCAATCAGCCCCAGCATTTT.

This clone showed up just once. Because the CDR3's place on the DNA is in doubt, the DNA is left out and the CDR3 is given as listed by TCRdb. J is TRBJ2-7 and V is TRBV7-8; TRBD1 was called by the table and not checked on the DNA. CDR1 SGHVS and CDR2 FQNEAQ come from the germline V gene. Including both end residues, the CDR3 is 12 amino acids long. This CDR3 is CASSNSSLDKYF.

V is TRBV7-5 and J is TRBJ2-7; the table's D call of TRBD2 was not tested on the DNA. TRBV7-5 is reported as a pseudogene. The CDR3 sequence is 17 residues long. In DNA, the CDR3 is TGTGCCAGAAGCCTTCTACTGAAGCGGGAGCGTTTCTACGAGCAGTACTTC. It codes for CARSLLLKRERFYEQYF.

A few counts support this clone. V gene TRBV19 combines with J gene TRBJ1-5, with D perhaps TRBD1 (6 bases). V was trimmed by 7 bases and J by 1 base, leaving 17 bases between them. The CDR3 has 16 amino acids. CDR1 is LNHDA, CDR2 SQIVND, per germline (reference sequence). The CDR3 sequence is CASMPRAGVSNQPQHF. The CDR3 region has the DNA TGTGCCAGTATGCCCAGGGCAGGGGTAAGCAATCAGCCCCAGCATTTT.

The chain employs TRBV2 and TRBJ1-1; TRBD1 might be the D (6 bases). The CDR3 has 14 residues. Per the germline V gene, CDR1 is SNHLY and CDR2 is FYNNEI. V was shortened by 3 bases and J by 9 bases, with 17 bases between the two germline ends. DNA of the CDR3: TGTGCCAGCAGTGAGGGGGACATCCCTGTGCAAGCTTTCTTT. This codes for CASSEGDIPVQAFF.

This chain joins TRBV7-9 and TRBJ2-1; 10 bases map to TRBD2. This CDR3 region has 15 residues. Germline-derived CDR1 and CDR2 are SEHNR and FQNEAQ (reference sequence). Trimming at V came to 4 bases and at J to 8 bases, leaving 8 bases not matched to a gene. As DNA, the CDR3 is TGTGCCAGCAGCTCTCGGCTAGCGGGAGATCATGAGCAGTTCTTC. Encoded protein: CASSSRLAGDHEQFF. Combining the CDR3 with reference TRBV7-9 and TRBJ2-1 gives the whole variable domain DTGVSQNPRHKITKRGQNVTFRCDPISEHNRLYWYRQTLGQGPEFLTYFQNEAQLEKSRLLSDRFSAERPKGSFSTLEIQRTEQGDSAMYLCASSSRLAGDHEQFFGPGTRLTVL.

CDR3 nucleotide sequence: TGCGCCAGCAGCCCAAGGACAGGGACGGGCGAGCAGTACTTC. Its protein product is CASSPRTGTGEQYF. The chain recombines TRBV5-1 with TRBJ2-7; 8 bases agree with TRBD1. This CDR3 has 14 amino acids. Trimming took 4 bases from V and 6 from J; bases not matched to a gene: 9. Per the germline V gene, CDR1 is SGHRS and CDR2 is YFSETQ. The variable domain in full, completed from reference TRBV5-1 and TRBJ2-7, reads KAGVTQTPRYLIKTRGQQVTLSCSPISGHRSVSWYQQTPGQGLQFLFEYFSETQRNKGNFPGRFSGRQFSNSRSEMNVSTLELGDSALYLCASSPRTGTGEQYFGPGTRLTVT.